This T cell receptor (beta chain) was profiled in a study of cytomegalovirus exposure and HLA in healthy donors. PCR used 60 Vbeta primers and 13 Jbeta primers. The method was immunoSEQ multiplex PCR; TCRdb's version includes in-frame clones alone and lacks a portion of them. The sample includes over 150,000 clones, 82% of them seen just once. V lost 0 bases and J lost 0, with 9 bases in between. Germline CDR1 LGHNA, CDR2 YSLEER. The CDR3 runs to 15 residues. The clonotype originates from a girl aged 10 to 17 in good health and CMV-seropositive. Sequences were obtained from PBMCs. The rearrangement joins TRBV4-3 to TRBJ2-7; D perhaps matches TRBD2 (5 bases). The CDR3 DNA reads TGCGCCAGCAGCCAAGAGAGGGCGGTCTCCTACGAGCAGTACTTC. This translates into CASSQERAVSYEQYF.